This is a list of T cell receptor beta chains from one sample in a study of shared clonotypes between healthy human individuals. Profiling relied on immunoSEQ multiplex PCR, and the TCRdb table lists in-frame clones only, not all of them. Of around 2,000,000 clones listed, about 93% are singletons. Sequenced material: naive CD8+ T cells from PBMCs. The source of these receptors is a young man in good health. Some clones in this sample may be carry-over from other donors' samples. Both conserved end residues are part of each CDR3. The D gene is left open where the match is weak. Clone size, where shown, is once, few, many, or a class for clones that have expanded.

d_call j_call clone_size v_call cdr3_nt cdr3_aa
TRBD2 TRBJ2-2 - TRBV19 TGTGCCAGTAGGATAGCGGGGGCCGGGGAGCTGTTTTTT CASRIAGAGELFF
- TRBJ2-3 - TRBV27 TGTGCCAGCAGGCGGAGGAGCACAGATACGCAGTATTTT CASRRRSTDTQYF
- TRBJ2-1 once TRBV7-8 TGTGCCAGTCAAACTCGATACTCCTACAATGAGCAGTTCTTC CASQTRYSYNEQFF
- TRBJ1-3 - TRBV7-9 TGTGCCAGCGCCACCCAGGGTTATGGAAACACCATATATTTT CASATQGYGNTIYF
- TRBJ2-2 - TRBV27 TGTGCCAGCAGTTTTGGAGGGAGGGGGACCGGGGAGCTGTTTTTT CASSFGGRGTGELFF
- TRBJ2-2 - TRBV28 TGTGCCAGCAGTTTATCAGCGGATCGCTTGGACACCGGGGAGCTGTTTTTT CASSLSADRLDTGELFF
- TRBJ2-1 - TRBV4-2 TGTGCCAGCAGCCAAGAGTGGGGACGATACAATGAGCAGTTCTTC CASSQEWGRYNEQFF
- TRBJ2-7 once TRBV27 TGTGCCAGCACCACGGGGGTCGGGGAGCAGTACTTC CASTTGVGEQYF
TRBD2 TRBJ2-7 - TRBV10-2 TGCGCCAGCAGTGAAGAGCGGGAGACACCCTACGAGCAGTACTTC CASSEERETPYEQYF
- TRBJ2-7 - TRBV29-1 TGCAGCGTTGGAGGGACGGGACAAGTGGGGTACGAGCAGTACTTC CSVGGTGQVGYEQYF
- TRBJ1-1 - TRBV15 TGTGCCACCAGCAGAGATTTTGGATGGCAAAACACTGAAGCTTTCTTT CATSRDFGWQNTEAFF
- TRBJ2-1 - TRBV28 TGTGCCAGCAGTGGACAGGGAGGGAGGGCTAATGAGCAGTTCTTC CASSGQGGRANEQFF
TRBD1 TRBJ2-7 - TRBV13 TGTGCCAGCAGCTTAGCGACCGGACAGGGGCTGTACGAGCAGTACTTC CASSLATGQGLYEQYF
TRBD1 TRBJ2-3 - TRBV28 TGTGCCAGCAGGGGGGTCAGGGGGATTCCCACAGATACGCAGTATTTT CASRGVRGIPTDTQYF
TRBD1 TRBJ2-3 few TRBV9 TGTGCCAGCAGCGGACGGACAGGGGGCACAGATACGCAGTATTTT CASSGRTGGTDTQYF
- TRBJ2-1 - TRBV7-9 TGTGCCAGCAGCTTAAAGGCGGGTGGCTACAATGAGCAGTTCTTC CASSLKAGGYNEQFF
TRBD2 TRBJ2-7 - TRBV27 TGTGCCAGCAGTTTCCTAGCGGGCACCTCCTACGAGCAGTACTTC CASSFLAGTSYEQYF
TRBD2 TRBJ2-7 - TRBV27 TGTGCCACCGGACTAGCGGGATTCGACGAGCAGTACTTC CATGLAGFDEQYF
TRBD2 TRBJ2-7 - TRBV5-1 TGCGCCAGCAGCCATAGGACTAGCGGGAGGGGAACTACCTACGAGCAGTACTTC CASSHRTSGRGTTYEQYF
- TRBJ2-7 - TRBV6-5 TGTGCCAGCAGTTACTCGAAGGGGCGGATAACCTACGAGCAGTACTTC CASSYSKGRITYEQYF
- TRBJ2-3 - TRBV27 TGTGCCAGCAGGGTTTTGGGCTTATCAGATACGCAGTATTTT CASRVLGLSDTQYF
- TRBJ1-1 few TRBV15 TGTGCCACCGCGGAAGGGAACGGGGCTTTCTTT CATAEGNGAFF
- TRBJ2-7 - TRBV7-9 TGTGCCAGCAGCTCGACCACTACAGGAATCTCCTACGAGCAGTACTTC CASSSTTTGISYEQYF
- TRBJ1-3 - TRBV11-2 TGTGCCAGCAGCTCAGGGTCTCGGTCTGGAAACACCATATATTTT CASSSGSRSGNTIYF
TRBD2 TRBJ2-1 - TRBV9 TGTGCCAGCAGCGTCGGTAGCGGGAGGAGCAATGAGCAGTTCTTC CASSVGSGRSNEQFF
- TRBJ2-3 - TRBV11-2 TGTGCCAGCAGCAGGGGGCCAACCATAGCGGGGAACACAGATACGCAGTATTTT CASSRGPTIAGNTDTQYF
- TRBJ1-3 - TRBV6-5 TGTGCCAGCAGAGGGGGGGTCTCTGGAAACACCATATATTTT CASRGGVSGNTIYF
- TRBJ2-7 - TRBV6-1 TGTGCCAGCAGTGACCGACAGACATTCTACGAGCAGTACTTC CASSDRQTFYEQYF
TRBD2 TRBJ2-1 - TRBV27 TGTGCCAGCAGTCAAAGGTGGCTAGCGGGAATGAATGAGCAGTTCTTC CASSQRWLAGMNEQFF
- TRBJ2-7 - TRBV7-6 TGTGCCAGCAGCCCTTTAGGACAGCCGTACGAGCAGTACTTC CASSPLGQPYEQYF